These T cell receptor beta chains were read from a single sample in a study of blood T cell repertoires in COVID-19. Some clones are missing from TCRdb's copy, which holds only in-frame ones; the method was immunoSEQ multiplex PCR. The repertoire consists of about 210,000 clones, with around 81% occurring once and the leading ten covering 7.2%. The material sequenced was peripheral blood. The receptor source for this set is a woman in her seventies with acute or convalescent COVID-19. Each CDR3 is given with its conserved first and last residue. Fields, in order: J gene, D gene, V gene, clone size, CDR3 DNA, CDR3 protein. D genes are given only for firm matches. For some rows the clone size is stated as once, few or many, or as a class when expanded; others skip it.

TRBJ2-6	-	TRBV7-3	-	TGTGCCAGCAGCTTCGGGGGAAGTACCCCTGGGGCCAACGTCCTGACTTTC	CASSFGGSTPGANVLTF
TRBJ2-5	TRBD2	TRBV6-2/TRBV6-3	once	TGTGCCAGCAGTTACTCGGCCGGGAGGGGAGAGACCCAGTACTTC	CASSYSAGRGETQYF
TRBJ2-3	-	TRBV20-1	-	TGCAGTGCGCGGGTTTCAGATACGCAGTATTTT	CSARVSDTQYF
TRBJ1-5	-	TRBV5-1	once	TGCGCCAGCAGCTTGGAGGGGGGGCCCCATCAGCCCCAGCATTTT	CASSLEGGPHQPQHF
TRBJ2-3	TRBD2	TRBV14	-	TGTGCCAGCAGCCAGATTAGCGGGGGGTTTGGAGATACGCAGTATTTT	CASSQISGGFGDTQYF
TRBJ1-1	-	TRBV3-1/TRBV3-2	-	TGTGCCAGCAGCCAAGTGCGGGGGATGAGCGCTTTCTTT	CASSQVRGMSAFF
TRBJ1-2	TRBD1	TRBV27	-	TGTGCCAGCAGACGACAGGGGTCTAACTATGGCTACACCTTC	CASRRQGSNYGYTF
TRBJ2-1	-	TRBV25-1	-	TGTGCCAGCAGTGAAGGGCTAGCTAGTCTGTTCTTC	CASSEGLASLFF
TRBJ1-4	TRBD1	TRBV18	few	TGTGCCAGCTCATCCCGACAGGGAGGCGAAAAACTGTTTTTT	CASSSRQGGEKLFF
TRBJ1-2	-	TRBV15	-	TGTGCCACCAAGGGCCTCGGGGACTATGGCTACACCTTC	CATKGLGDYGYTF
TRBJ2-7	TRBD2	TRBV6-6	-	TGTGCCAGCAAAGCAGCGGGGAGCTCCTACGAGCAGTACTTC	CASKAAGSSYEQYF
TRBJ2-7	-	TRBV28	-	TGTGCCAGCAGTCAATCAATCTACGAGCAGTACTTC	CASSQSIYEQYF
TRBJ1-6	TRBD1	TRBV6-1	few	TGTGCCAGCAGTGAAGCGGACAGGGGCTTTAATTCACCCCTCCACTTT	CASSEADRGFNSPLHF
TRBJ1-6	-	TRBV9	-	TGTGCCAGCAGCGCCGGGTCCCGGAGCTCCTATAATTCACCCCTCCACTTT	CASSAGSRSSYNSPLHF
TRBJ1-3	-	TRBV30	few	TGTGCCTGGAGTTATGGGAGAGCTGGAAACACCATATATTTT	CAWSYGRAGNTIYF
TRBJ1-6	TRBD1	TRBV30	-	TGTGCCTGGAGATACAGGGGCTCAGGCTCCTATAATTCACCCCTCCACTTT	CAWRYRGSGSYNSPLHF
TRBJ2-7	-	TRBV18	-	TGTGCCAGCTCGCCTACTCAGGGTACCTCCTACGAGCAGTACTTC	CASSPTQGTSYEQYF
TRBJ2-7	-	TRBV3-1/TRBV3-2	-	TGTGCCAGCAGCCAAGAATGGAACAGCTACGAGCAGTACTTC	CASSQEWNSYEQYF
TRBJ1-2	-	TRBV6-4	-	TGTGCCAGCAGCGACGGGGCAGGGCCAGGCTACACCTTC	CASSDGAGPGYTF
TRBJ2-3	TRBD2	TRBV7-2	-	TGTGCCAGCAGCTTCGACCTAGCGGGGGGCACAGATACGCAGTATTTT	CASSFDLAGGTDTQYF
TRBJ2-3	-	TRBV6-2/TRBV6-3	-	TGTGCCAGCAGTTACCTCCCGGGTAGCGCTACGGTAGATACGCAGTATTTT	CASSYLPGSATVDTQYF
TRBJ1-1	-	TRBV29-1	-	TGCAGCGTCACAGGGCAGATATTTGTGAACACTGAAGCTTTCTTT	CSVTGQIFVNTEAFF
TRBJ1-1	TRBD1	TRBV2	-	TGTGCCAGGTTACGGGACAGCTCTGGAGCTTTCTTT	CARLRDSSGAFF
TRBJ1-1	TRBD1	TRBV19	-	TGTGCCAGTAAACCCCAGGGGGCTCTTCTGAACACTGAAGCTTTCTTT	CASKPQGALLNTEAFF
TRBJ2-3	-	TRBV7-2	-	TGTGCCAGCAGTTCCCGGGGAATGAGCACAGATACGCAGTATTTT	CASSSRGMSTDTQYF
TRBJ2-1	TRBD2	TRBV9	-	TGTGCCAGCAGCAAGGAGGTGGCGTCACAGCGGGGCAATGAGCAGTTCTTC	CASSKEVASQRGNEQFF
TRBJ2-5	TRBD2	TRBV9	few	TGTGCCAGCAGCGTAGGACTAGCGGGGCACCTTCAAGAGACCCAGTACTTC	CASSVGLAGHLQETQYF
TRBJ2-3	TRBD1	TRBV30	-	TGTGCCTGGAGTGTAGGGAGAACAGGGGGCCCCTTCCAACGCACAGATACGCAGTATTTT	CAWSVGRTGGPFQRTDTQYF
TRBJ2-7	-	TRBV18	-	TGTGCCAGCTCACTCCTCGGGCAGGGGGGCTACGAGCAGTACTTC	CASSLLGQGGYEQYF
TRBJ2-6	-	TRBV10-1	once	TGCGCCAGCAGTGAGGGTACTTCTGGGGCCAACGTCCTGACTTTC	CASSEGTSGANVLTF
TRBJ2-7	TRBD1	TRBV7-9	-	TGTGCCAGCAGCCCACGACAGGGGTGGGGCTACGAGCAGTACTTC	CASSPRQGWGYEQYF
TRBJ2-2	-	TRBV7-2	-	TGTGCCAGCAGCCCCGAGGTCTGGGCCGGGGAGCTGTTTTTT	CASSPEVWAGELFF
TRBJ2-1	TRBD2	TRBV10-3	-	TGTGCCATCAGGACTAGCGGAGCCTATAACAATGAGCAGTTCTTC	CAIRTSGAYNNEQFF
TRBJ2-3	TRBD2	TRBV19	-	TGTGCCAGTAGTATGCGCGGGGGGCCCTACACAGATACGCAGTATTTT	CASSMRGGPYTDTQYF
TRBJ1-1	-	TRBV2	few	TGTGCCAGCCTTGTGCTAGGGAACACTGAAGCTTTCTTT	CASLVLGNTEAFF
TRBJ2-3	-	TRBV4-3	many	TGCGCCAGCAGCCAAGGATACGGGAGCACAGATACGCAGTATTTT	CASSQGYGSTDTQYF
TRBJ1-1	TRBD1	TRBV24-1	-	TGTGCCACCAGTGATCGGACAGGGGGGAACACTGAAGCTTTCTTT	CATSDRTGGNTEAFF
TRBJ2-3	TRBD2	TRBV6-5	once	TGTGCCACCACCAGTGAGCGGGGGAACCTAGATACGCAGTATTTT	CATTSERGNLDTQYF
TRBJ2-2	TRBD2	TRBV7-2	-	TGTGCCAGCAAGGAGCTAGCGGGCACCGGGGAGCTGTTTTTT	CASKELAGTGELFF
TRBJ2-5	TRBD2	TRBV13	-	TGTGCCAGCAGCTTACGAGCGGGGTACCAAGAGACCCAGTACTTC	CASSLRAGYQETQYF
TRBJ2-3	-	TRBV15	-	TGTGCCACCAGCAGAGGCGTCGAACGCGGCACAGATACGCAGTATTTT	CATSRGVERGTDTQYF